This paragraph covers one T cell receptor (beta chain) sequence. The data stem from a study of tumor-infiltrating lymphocytes in primary liver carcinoma. Turning to the study itself: Sequencing of the samples generated roughly 3.65 to 7.13 million productive TCRbeta reads, with similar yields across tissue types.

From approximately 450 ng total RNA, TCR beta cDNA was generated with a primer in the constant region. Three nested multiplex PCR rounds, a slightly modified ARM-PCR method, built the TCR beta libraries. PCR rounds one and two used TRBV1-TRBV30 forward primers with a C-beta reverse primer for roughly 10 cycles each. TCRdb reprocessed the multiplex PCR reads with MiXCR, giving one entry per CDR3 protein. The sample holds 100,000 to 150,000 distinct CDR3 sequences, 60% to 70% seen once. Unsorted bulk tissue, about 19-30 mg of it, served as the source for co-extraction of RNA and DNA. CDR1 is GTSNPN and CDR2 is SVGIG in the germline V gene (reference sequence). V lost 1 base and J lost 1; bases outside the gene matches: 7. The CDR3 runs to 16 residues.

The source material was liver tumor tissue from sampling region 1. The subset: tumor region T1, superior pole. The V call is TRBV30, the J call TRBJ1-2; TRBD1 matches 9 bases. This receptor was taken from an older woman with primary liver carcinoma and hepatitis B virus infection. The CDR3 loop reads CAWSAKPGQGNYGYTF. DNA of the CDR3: TGTGCCTGGAGTGCCAAACCGGGACAGGGTAACTATGGCTACACCTTC. Supplemented by reference TRBV30 and TRBJ1-2, the full variable domain reads SQTIHQWPATLVQPVGSPLSLECTVEGTSNPNLYWYRQAAGRGLQLLFYSVGIGQISSEVPQNLSASRPQDRQFILSSKKLLLSDSGFYLCAWSAKPGQGNYGYTFGSGTRLTVV.